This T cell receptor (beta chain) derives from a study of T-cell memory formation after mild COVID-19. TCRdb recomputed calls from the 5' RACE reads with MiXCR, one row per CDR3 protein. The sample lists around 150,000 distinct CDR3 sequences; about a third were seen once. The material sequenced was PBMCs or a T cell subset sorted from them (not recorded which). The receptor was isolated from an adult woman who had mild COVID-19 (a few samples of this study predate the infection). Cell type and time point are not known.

The CDR3 nucleotides read TGCGCCAGCAGCCCTAGGACAGGGAACACCGGGGAGCTGTTTTTT. Encoded protein: CASSPRTGNTGELFF. V gene TRBV5-1 combines with J gene TRBJ2-2, with 7 bases lining up with TRBD1. Trimming cost V 4 bases and J 1 base; bases outside gene matches: 4. The CDR3 sequence is 15 residues long. Germline loops: CDR1 SGHRS, CDR2 YFSETQ.